The following is a T cell receptor beta chain sequence with its context. This clone was counted a single time. Its cognate antigen has yet to be identified. Base qualities are not recorded, but no much larger clone differs from it by a single base. This sample is part of a study of cytomegalovirus exposure and HLA in healthy donors (dated by TCRdb to 2016 to 2017). For the study in its entirety: According to a later analysis, one platform produced both the 120 validation repertoires and the 670 or so repertoires of the first cohort. The study was designed to test whether signatures of past pathogen exposure could be identified by cataloging public T cell receptors. Besides the first cohort of approximately 710 subjects, a separate validation cohort made up of some 110 different subjects was used. To predict cytomegalovirus infection status, the study combined high-throughput TCR immunosequencing, statistical association of individual TCRs with disease status, and machine learning. General conclusions and limits of the study: All 120 or so repertoires were used to score co-occurrence in the validation cohort in a later analysis, because that analysis had no HLA typing for the cohort. In both the original and validation cohorts, the classifier was reported to diagnose cytomegalovirus status with high specificity and sensitivity. A later analysis found that TCRs clustered in the first cohort also tended to co-occur in the 120 validation repertoires, with 90% to 95% of cluster scores above 0. Most TCR sequences were seen in very few donors, while some public TCRs were found in many individuals. In vitro tests confirmed that three of the cytomegalovirus-associated TCR beta chains recognize cytomegalovirus antigens. The authors suggested that the approach could potentially be generalized to other disease states and immunological phenotypes. A total of 150 or so TCR beta chains were listed by the study as associated with cytomegalovirus.

Libraries were built with the immunoSEQ multiplex PCR assay. Turning to the authors' computational methods: To diagnose cytomegalovirus status from the catalog of TCR beta chain sequences, a statistical classification framework was built. Not all clones reach the TCRdb copy of this immuneACCESS table, which keeps in-frame sequences only. Checked studies attribute under half of the gap to unresolved V genes and leave the rest unexplained. The V and J calls and the clone size are those of that table, but D and trimming were determined from the DNA. The sample table holds about 160,000 clones, of which approximately 96% were seen once. The biggest ten clones account for 0.8% to 0.95% of the sample. The donors were included in the validation cohort of approximately 130 subjects, a group kept apart from the approximately 690-subject first cohort. The germline V gene yields ENHRY for CDR1 and SYGVKD for CDR2. Inclusive of the bounding cysteine and phenylalanine, the CDR3 is 13 residues long. The only DNA kept is the CDR3, 39 bases in frame from the first base. V has 5 bases trimmed and J has 6 bases trimmed; junction bases matching no gene number 4.

The receptor was derived from a young woman in good health and CMV-seronegative. Sequencing was carried out using PBMCs. Recombination joined TRBV10-3 with TRBJ1-2, with TRBD1 matching 9 junction bases. Here is the DNA: TGTGCCATCAGTAAACAGGGGGCTGATGGCTACACCTTC. This codes for CAISKQGADGYTF.